This passage covers 25 T cell receptor beta chains from one sample sequenced in a study of blood T cell repertoires in COVID-19. Sequencing was performed with immunoSEQ multiplex PCR; in TCRdb, only in-frame clones are kept and a portion is missing. This table holds about 150,000 clones, 78% found once. What was sequenced was PBMCs or T cells enriched from blood (not recorded which). These receptors originate from a woman aged 50 to 60 who had recovered from COVID-19.

The rearrangement uses TRBV3-1 (or the pseudogene TRBV3-2) and TRBJ1-4, with 9 nucleotides matching TRBD1. The V and J ends lost 3 bases and 4 bases, in that order; junction bases with no gene match: 3. The V gene's germline CDR1 is LGHDT and CDR2 YNNKEL (reference sequence). CDR3 length equals 15 residues. CDR3 residues: CASSHPGQGNEKLFF. The CDR3 nucleotides are TGTGCCAGCAGCCACCCGGGACAGGGTAATGAAAAACTGTTTTTT.

The chain is built from TRBV5-6 and TRBJ2-4; 8 bases align to TRBD2. V shed 0 bases, J shed 9 bases, and the junction held 8 bases outside the gene matches. The CDR3 spans 15 residues. CDR1 and CDR2 (germline): SGHDT, YYEEEE. Here the CDR3 DNA reads TGTGCCAGCAGCTTGGTGGCTGCGGGGGGAGGCATTCAGTACTTC. It specifies CASSLVAAGGGIQYF.

The chain employs TRBV2 and TRBJ1-2, with unresolved D. Looked up from germline, CDR1 is SNHLY and CDR2 is FYNNEI. This CDR3 comprises 15 residues. Trimming removed 6 bases from V and 0 bases from J, with 14 bases in between. CDR3 residues: CASSKGRGANYGYTF. The CDR3 nucleotides are TGTGCCAGCAGCAAAGGAAGAGGTGCTAACTATGGCTACACCTTC.

The rearrangement uses TRBV11-2 and TRBJ1-3; unclear D gene. V was cut by 1 base and J by 0 bases, with 16 bases left in between. Germline-derived CDR1 and CDR2 are SGHAT and FQNNGV. There are 18 residues in the CDR3. The CDR3 region has the DNA TGTGCCAGCAGCTTAGGGCGGGCTAGGGCCTTCTCTGGAAACACCATATATTTT. Its translation: CASSLGRARAFSGNTIYF.

This clone was counted a few times. The J gene is TRBJ1-6, the V gene TRBV5-1; no definite D call. The CDR3 covers 15 residues. With 0 bases removed from V and 10 bases from J, the gap between germline ends came to 14 bases. The germline CDR1 and CDR2 sequences are SGHRS and YFSETQ. This CDR3 is CASSLDSPRSSPLHF. The CDR3 bases are TGCGCCAGCAGCTTGGACAGCCCGCGATCGTCACCCCTCCACTTT.

The chain links TRBV25-1 to TRBJ2-7, with D tentatively TRBD2 (7 bases). CDR1 MGHDK and CDR2 SYGVNS come from the germline V gene. The CDR3 consists of 16 residues. V was trimmed by 1 base and J by 3 bases, leaving 16 bases between them. The CDR3 loop reads CASSEWEGGKDYEQYF. The CDR3 DNA sequence: TGTGCCAGCAGTGAATGGGAGGGGGGGAAAGACTACGAGCAGTACTTC.

The rearrangement links TRBV30 to TRBJ1-6; the D is unclear. The germline V and J ends were trimmed by 0 bases and 10 bases, with 19 bases remaining between them. The CDR3 extends over 16 amino acids. Germline values: CDR1 GTSNPN, CDR2 SVGIG (reference sequence). The CDR3 DNA reads TGTGCCTGGAGTGTAAAGGTGTCCGGGGTGGGCTCACCCCTCCACTTT. This sequence encodes CAWSVKVSGVGSPLHF.

The chain is built from TRBV3-1 (or the pseudogene TRBV3-2) and TRBJ2-5; D call uncertain. CDR3 length: 16 amino acids. Trimming removed 4 bases at V and 0 bases at J, with 15 bases between. Germline CDR1 reads LGHDT; CDR2 reads YNNKEL (reference sequence). The CDR3 is CASSLRVDTNQETQYF. In DNA, the CDR3 is TGTGCCAGCAGCCTTCGGGTTGATACCAACCAAGAGACCCAGTACTTC.

This clone was counted ten times or more. The chain employs TRBV18 and TRBJ1-1; a weak D match, TRBD1 (6 bases). The CDR3 loop spans 17 amino acids. The germline V gene encodes CDR1 KGHSH and CDR2 LQKENI. The germline V and J ends were trimmed by 2 bases and 1 base, with 17 bases remaining between them. This chain's CDR3 is CASSPNKGGGSNTEAFF. CDR3 sequence (DNA): TGTGCCAGCTCACCAAACAAGGGTGGGGGCTCGAACACTGAAGCTTTCTTT.

The V call is TRBV5-4, the J call TRBJ1-1; TRBD1 is a possible D gene (6 bases). The V gene's germline CDR1 is SGHNT and CDR2 YYREEE (reference sequence). Trimming took 0 bases from V and 5 from J, leaving 14 bases between them. The CDR3 loop spans 15 amino acids. The CDR3 reads CASSLDTQGSTEAFF. As DNA, the CDR3 is TGTGCCAGCAGCTTGGACACGCAGGGGAGTACTGAAGCTTTCTTT.

The sample holds a few counts of this clone. This sequence joins TRBV10-3 and TRBJ1-1; D remains unclear. This CDR3 spans 14 amino acids. CDR1 and CDR2 (germline): ENHRY, SYGVKD. With 10 bases removed from V and 1 base from J, the gap between germline ends came to 16 bases. CDR3 protein: CATWEAGSNTEAFF. CDR3 DNA sequence: TGTGCCACCTGGGAGGCGGGGTCGAACACTGAAGCTTTCTTT.

CDR3 in amino acids: CASSTYSASSYEQYF. The DNA of the CDR3 is TGTGCCAGTAGTACCTACAGTGCTTCCTCCTACGAGCAGTACTTC. J is TRBJ2-7 and V is TRBV19, with no clear D. CDR3 length equals 15 residues. Trimming took 4 bases from V and 0 from J, leaving 13 bases between them. CDR1 and CDR2 from the germline V gene are LNHDA and SQIVND (reference sequence).

The sample holds a few counts of this clone. This sequence joins TRBV28 and TRBJ2-7, with 7 bases identical to TRBD1. Germline V gene lookup returns CDR1 MDHEN and CDR2 SYDVKM. J was trimmed by 9 bases and V by 6 bases; bases with no gene match: 17. This CDR3 has 15 residues. CDR3 loop: CASRIGGAKLTGQYF. The CDR3 DNA is TGTGCCAGCAGAATAGGGGGCGCGAAGTTAACCGGGCAGTACTTC.

CDR3 DNA: TGTGCCAGCAGCTTAAGTGGCGGCCAAGAGACCCAGTACTTC. Amino acid sequence: CASSLSGGQETQYF. J is TRBJ2-5 and V is TRBV7-2; D is uncertain. V lost 2 bases, J lost 1 base, and 8 bases lay in between. Germline V gene sequence: CDR1 SGHTA, CDR2 FQGNSA. CDR3 length: 14 amino acids.

The chain employs TRBV29-1 and TRBJ2-1, with 7 positions matching TRBD1. The V gene's germline CDR1 is SQVTM and CDR2 ANQGSEA. Trimming removed 7 bases from V and 8 bases from J; junction bases left unmatched: 14. This CDR3 region has 14 residues. This CDR3 is CSAGPRVGGDEQFF. CDR3 in DNA: TGCAGCGCCGGCCCCCGAGTAGGGGGCGATGAGCAGTTCTTC.

This clone has just one count. This chain links TRBV27 with TRBJ1-6; D might be TRBD1 (6 bases). The CDR3 contains 14 residues. Per germline, CDR1 MNHEY and CDR2 SMNVEV (reference sequence). The ends were cut back, 5 bases at V and 4 bases at J, with 9 bases in the middle. CDR3 DNA sequence: TGTGCCAGCAGTCTGGACAGTTATAATTCACCCCTCCACTTT. Residues: CASSLDSYNSPLHF.

In regard to this clone: Additional DNA sequences in this sample encode the identical CDR3. This chain's CDR3 is CASSPGTANTGELFF. Written as DNA, the CDR3 is TGCGCCAGCAGCCCCGGGACAGCGAACACCGGGGAGCTGTTTTTT. V gene TRBV5-1 combines with J gene TRBJ2-2; 7 bases map to TRBD1. The CDR3 runs to 15 residues. Germline CDR1 is SGHRS and CDR2 is YFSETQ. After removal of 4 bases from V and 0 bases from J, the junction contained 3 bases not matched to a gene.

The chain has TRBV12-3 or TRBV12-4 and TRBJ2-5; weak D call: TRBD1 (7 bases). Trimming cost V 4 bases and J 7 bases, with 10 bases left between them. CDR3 length: 12 residues. For the CDR3, the DNA is TGTGCCAGCAGTTCAGGGGGGTGGACCCAGTACTTC. Translation gives CASSSGGWTQYF.

This clone is a singleton in its sample. The chain recombines TRBV15 with TRBJ1-2; TRBD1 agrees at 9 bases. There are 20 residues in the CDR3. Germline lookup yields CDR1 LNHNV and CDR2 YYDKDF (reference sequence). With V trimmed by 3 bases and J by 1 base, 18 bases remained unmatched. CDR3 protein: CATSSSSTGQGTPLNYGYTF. DNA for the CDR3: TGTGCCACCAGCAGTTCCTCGACGGGACAGGGAACCCCCCTTAACTATGGCTACACCTTC.

The CDR3 DNA reads TGCAGTGCAGGGGGTTTTCAGCCCCAGCATTTT. It translates to CSAGGFQPQHF. The genes are TRBV20-1 and TRBJ1-5; weak D call: TRBD1 (6 bases). Germline V CDR1 and CDR2: DFQATT, SNEGSKA (reference sequence). This CDR3 region has 11 residues. With 6 bases removed from V and 6 bases from J, the gap between germline ends came to 9 bases.

The sample holds a few counts of this clone. This sequence joins TRBV12-5 and TRBJ2-5; tentative D call: TRBD2 (7 bases). Per germline, CDR1 LGHNT and CDR2 FRNRAP. CDR3 length equals 13 residues. The V end was cut by 7 bases, the J end by 3 bases, with 12 bases between. The CDR3 sequence is CASAGGREETQYF. CDR3 nucleotide sequence: TGTGCTAGTGCCGGGGGGCGGGAAGAGACCCAGTACTTC.

This clone occurred once. The rearrangement uses TRBV2 and TRBJ2-5, with a weak D call TRBD2 (5 bases). The germline CDR1 and CDR2 sequences are SNHLY and FYNNEI. The CDR3 is 13 amino acids. Trimming pared 6 bases from V and 5 bases from J, leaving 13 bases between. CDR3 coding DNA: TGTGCCAGCAGACCCCCGGGGTGGGAGACCCAGTACTTC. Protein product: CASRPPGWETQYF.

The CDR3 loop reads CAWSVGLRDREDEKLFF. The DNA for the CDR3 is TGTGCCTGGAGTGTAGGGCTGCGGGACAGGGAAGATGAAAAACTGTTTTTT. The V call is TRBV30, the J call TRBJ1-4; 9 nucleotides align to TRBD1. Germline V gives CDR1 GTSNPN, CDR2 SVGIG (reference sequence). The CDR3 is 17 residues long. With V trimmed by 0 bases and J by 6 bases, 11 bases remained unmatched. Drawing the rest from reference TRBV30 and TRBJ1-4, the complete variable domain is SQTIHQWPATLVQPVGSPLSLECTVEGTSNPNLYWYRQAAGRGLQLLFYSVGIGQISSEVPQNLSASRPQDRQFILSSKKLLLSDSGFYLCAWSVGLRDREDEKLFFGSGTQLSVL.

Only a few counts were recorded for this clone. V gene TRBV24-1 combines with J gene TRBJ1-2, with 8 bases lining up with TRBD1. The CDR3 loop spans 15 amino acids. The V gene end was trimmed by 1 base and the J gene end by 5 bases; junction bases not matched to a gene: 5. Per the germline V gene, CDR1 is KGHDR and CDR2 is SFDVKD. This CDR3 reads CATSDFRRGLYGYTF. CDR3 DNA: TGTGCCACCAGTGATTTTCGCAGGGGGCTTTATGGCTACACCTTC.

The chain combines TRBV7-9 with TRBJ2-7; maybe TRBD2 (5 bases). V gave up 10 bases and J gave up 3 bases, with 13 bases separating them. The V gene's germline CDR1 is SEHNR and CDR2 FQNEAQ (reference sequence). The CDR3 extends over 12 amino acids. In DNA, the CDR3 is TGTGCCACACGCGGACGGGGCTACGAGCAGTACTTC. Translation gives CATRGRGYEQYF.